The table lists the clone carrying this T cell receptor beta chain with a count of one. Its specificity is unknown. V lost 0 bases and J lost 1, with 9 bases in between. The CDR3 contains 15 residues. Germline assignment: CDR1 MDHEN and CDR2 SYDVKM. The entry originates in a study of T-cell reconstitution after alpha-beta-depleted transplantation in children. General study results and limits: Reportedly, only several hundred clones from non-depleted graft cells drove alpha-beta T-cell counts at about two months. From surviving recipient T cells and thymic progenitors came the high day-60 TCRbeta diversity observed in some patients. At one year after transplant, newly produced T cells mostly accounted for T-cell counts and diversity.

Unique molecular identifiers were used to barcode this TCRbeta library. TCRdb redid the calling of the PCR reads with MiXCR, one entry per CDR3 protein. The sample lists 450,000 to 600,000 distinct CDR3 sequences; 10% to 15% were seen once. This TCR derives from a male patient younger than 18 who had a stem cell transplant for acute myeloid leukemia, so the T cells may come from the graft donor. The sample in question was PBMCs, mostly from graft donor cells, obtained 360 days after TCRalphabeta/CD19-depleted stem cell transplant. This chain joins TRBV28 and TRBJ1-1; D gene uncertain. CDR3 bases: TGTGCCAGCAGTTTATGGCGCGCCTCGAACACTGAAGCTTTCTTT. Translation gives CASSLWRASNTEAFF.